This T cell receptor (beta chain) emerged from a study of blood T cell repertoires in COVID-19. For the study at large: Spain, Italy and the United States supplied samples that represented acute and convalescent COVID-19. PBMCs, B-cell-depleted T cells, or T cells were the source of the cDNA or gDNA that made up the material.

The CDR3 is 12 amino acids. Germline CDR1 PRHDT, CDR2 FYEKMQ (reference sequence). Between the trimmed V and J ends, which lost 5 bases and 6 bases, there was a span of 7 bases. At least ten counts were recorded for this clone. Authors' methods: Reference gene primer amplification yielded estimated nucleated cell counts. The assay was immunoSEQ multiplex PCR, and TCRdb's table has in-frame clones only and misses some. That table is the source of V, J and clone size, and D and trimming were worked out from the DNA. Altogether around 200,000 clones are present, nearly 90% being singletons, with the ten largest covering around 0.63%.

The sequence derives from a man between 45 and 60 years old with acute or convalescent COVID-19. V gene TRBV13 combines with J gene TRBJ2-2; D is ambiguous. Sequencing was carried out using peripheral blood. The CDR3 protein is CASSPSPGELFF. CDR3 coding DNA: TGTGCCAGCAGCCCTTCCCCCGGGGAGCTGTTTTTT. The full variable domain, completed using reference TRBV13 and TRBJ2-2, is AAGVIQSPRHLIKEKRETATLKCYPIPRHDTVYWYQQGPGQDPQFLISFYEKMQSDKGSIPDRFSAQQFSDYHSELNMSSLELGDSALYFCASSPSPGELFFGEGSRLTVL.